This section outlines one TCR beta chain sequence together with its context. Its antigen remains unidentified. The template switching step added UMIs that contained a 6-nucleotide sample barcode. TCRdb reprocessed the 5' RACE reads, keeping one entry per CDR3 protein, no DNA. Seen in this sample are approximately 140,000 distinct CDR3 sequences; the ten most common clones hold 2% to 3%. The CDR3 is made up of 15 amino acids. Germline V CDR1 and CDR2: SGHRS, YFSETQ. Whole blood that had not undergone T cell sorting provided the isolated total RNA. The data derive from a study of monozygotic twins with inflammatory bowel disease. Regarding the study as a whole: Between concordant and discordant twins, repertoire similarity failed to differ, a result that limited power may explain. Background noise in patient repertoires may stem from differing immunosuppressive treatments.

Sequenced: blood. The chain links TRBV5-1 to TRBJ1-4; the D gene TCRdb calls, TRBD1, cannot be checked with no DNA. This clonotype was sampled from a human donor with ulcerative colitis or Crohn's disease, or a healthy co-twin of an affected twin (not recorded which). Here the CDR3 reads CASSHGTGFYEKLFF.